Reported below is one T cell receptor (beta chain). In germline, CDR1 is LNHDA, CDR2 SQIVND (reference sequence). The V and J ends lost 6 bases and 4 bases, in that order; junction bases with no gene match: 6. The CDR3 has 14 amino acids. TCRdb's table, derived via immunoSEQ multiplex PCR, lists solely in-frame clones and lacks some. Among a few hundred thousand clones listed, roughly 87% were seen once. These data are taken from a study of blood T cell repertoires in COVID-19. The receptor comes from a woman aged 25 to 39 who had recovered from COVID-19. Sequenced input: PBMCs or T cells enriched from blood (not recorded which). The rearrangement uses TRBV19 and TRBJ1-3; 7 nucleotides match TRBD1. As DNA, the CDR3 is TGTGCCAGTAGCCGCCCGGGACAGGGAAACACCATATATTTT. Residues: CASSRPGQGNTIYF.